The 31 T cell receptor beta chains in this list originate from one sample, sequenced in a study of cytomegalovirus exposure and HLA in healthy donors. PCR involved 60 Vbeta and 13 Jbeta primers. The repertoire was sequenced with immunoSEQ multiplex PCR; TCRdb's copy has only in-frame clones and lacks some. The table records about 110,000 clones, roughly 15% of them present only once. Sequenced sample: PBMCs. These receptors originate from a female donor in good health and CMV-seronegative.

The CDR3: CASSLDYGDSRNEKLFF. The CDR3 DNA reads as TGTGCCAGCAGCCTTGACTACGGGGACAGTAGGAATGAAAAACTGTTTTTT. The chain uses TRBV5-5 and TRBJ1-4, with 7 bases identical to TRBD1. V lost 4 bases, J lost 5 bases, and 14 bases stayed unmatched. This CDR3 region has 17 residues. Germline V gene lookup returns CDR1 SGHKS and CDR2 YYEKEE (reference sequence).

This CDR3 is CASSVTLTTGELFF. In DNA form, the CDR3 reads TGTGCCAGCAGCGTAACTCTAACCACCGGGGAGCTGTTTTTT. The chain uses TRBV9 and TRBJ2-2; D call uncertain. This CDR3 spans 14 amino acids. The ends were cut back, 1 base at V and 4 bases at J, with 8 bases in the middle. The V gene's germline CDR1 is SGDLS and CDR2 YYNGEE.

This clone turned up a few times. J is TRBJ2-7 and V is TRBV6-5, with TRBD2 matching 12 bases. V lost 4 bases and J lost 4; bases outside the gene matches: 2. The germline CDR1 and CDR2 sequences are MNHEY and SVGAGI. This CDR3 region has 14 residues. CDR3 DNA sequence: TGTGCCAGCAGTTCTAGCGGGAGGGCTTACGAGCAGTACTTC. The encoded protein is CASSSSGRAYEQYF.

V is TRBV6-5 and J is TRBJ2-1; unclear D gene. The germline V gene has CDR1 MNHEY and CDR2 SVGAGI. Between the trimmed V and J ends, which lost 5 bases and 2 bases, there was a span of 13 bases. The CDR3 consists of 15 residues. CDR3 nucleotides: TGTGCCAGCAGTCGCACAGATTCCCCCTACAATGAGCAGTTCTTC. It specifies CASSRTDSPYNEQFF.

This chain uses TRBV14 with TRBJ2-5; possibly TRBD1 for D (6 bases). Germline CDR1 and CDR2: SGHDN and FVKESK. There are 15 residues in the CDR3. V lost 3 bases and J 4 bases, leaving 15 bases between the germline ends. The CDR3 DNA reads TGTGCCAGCAGCCAGACAACCAGGGGTCGAGAGACCCAGTACTTC. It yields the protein CASSQTTRGRETQYF.

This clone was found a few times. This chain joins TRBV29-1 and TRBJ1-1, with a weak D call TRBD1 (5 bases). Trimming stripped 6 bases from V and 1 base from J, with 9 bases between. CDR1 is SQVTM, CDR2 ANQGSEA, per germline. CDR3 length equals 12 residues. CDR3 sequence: CSVSQGNTEAFF. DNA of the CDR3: TGCAGCGTCTCCCAGGGGAACACTGAAGCTTTCTTT. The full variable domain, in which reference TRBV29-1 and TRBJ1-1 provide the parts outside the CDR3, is SAVISQKPSRDICQRGTSLTIQCQVDSQVTMMFWYRQQPGQSLTLIATANQGSEATYESGFVIDKFPISRPNLTFSTLTVSNMSPEDSSIYLCSVSQGNTEAFFGQGTRLTVV.

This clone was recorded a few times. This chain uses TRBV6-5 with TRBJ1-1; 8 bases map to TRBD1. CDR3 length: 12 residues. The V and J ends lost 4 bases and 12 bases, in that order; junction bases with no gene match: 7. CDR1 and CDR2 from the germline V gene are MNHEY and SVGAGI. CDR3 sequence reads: CASSSRTGRTFF. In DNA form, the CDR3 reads TGTGCCAGCAGTTCCAGGACAGGGCGGACTTTCTTT.

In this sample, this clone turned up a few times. The CDR3 is CASSLGQGAPYNEQFF. For the CDR3, the DNA is TGTGCCAGCAGCCTCGGACAGGGAGCACCGTACAATGAGCAGTTCTTC. The chain has TRBV7-3 and TRBJ2-1; TRBD1 agrees at 8 bases. The ends lost 5 bases at V and 4 bases at J; junction bases unmatched: 10. Germline V gives CDR1 SGHTA, CDR2 FQGTGA. The CDR3 spans 16 residues.

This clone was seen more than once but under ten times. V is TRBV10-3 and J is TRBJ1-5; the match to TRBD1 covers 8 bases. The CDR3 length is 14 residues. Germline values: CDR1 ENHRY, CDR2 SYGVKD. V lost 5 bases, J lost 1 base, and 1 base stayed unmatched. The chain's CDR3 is CAISRDRSNQPQHF. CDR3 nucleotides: TGTGCCATCAGTAGGGACAGGAGCAATCAGCCCCAGCATTTT.

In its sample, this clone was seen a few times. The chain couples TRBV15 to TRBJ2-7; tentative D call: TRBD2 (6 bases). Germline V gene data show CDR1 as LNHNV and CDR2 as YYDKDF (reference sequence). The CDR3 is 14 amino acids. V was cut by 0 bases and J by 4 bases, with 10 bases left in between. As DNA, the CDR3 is TGTGCCACCAGCAGAGATTTAGGGAGGTACGAGCAGTACTTC. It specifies CATSRDLGRYEQYF.

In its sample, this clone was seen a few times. DNA of the CDR3: TGTGCCAGCAGTTACTCGAAGATAGATTCCTACGAGCAGTACTTC. This sequence encodes CASSYSKIDSYEQYF. This chain uses TRBV6-5 with TRBJ2-7; D unclear. Trimming pared 0 bases from V and 1 base from J, leaving 10 bases between. CDR3 size: 15 residues. Germline V gene data show CDR1 as MNHEY and CDR2 as SVGAGI.

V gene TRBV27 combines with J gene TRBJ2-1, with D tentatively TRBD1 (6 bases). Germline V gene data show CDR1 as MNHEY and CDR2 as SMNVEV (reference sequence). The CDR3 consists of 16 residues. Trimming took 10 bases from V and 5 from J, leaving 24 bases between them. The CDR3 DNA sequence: TGTGCCATCAGGGGCGACGGGATCCAAATAAACAATGAGCAGTTCTTC. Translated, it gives CAIRGDGIQINNEQFF.

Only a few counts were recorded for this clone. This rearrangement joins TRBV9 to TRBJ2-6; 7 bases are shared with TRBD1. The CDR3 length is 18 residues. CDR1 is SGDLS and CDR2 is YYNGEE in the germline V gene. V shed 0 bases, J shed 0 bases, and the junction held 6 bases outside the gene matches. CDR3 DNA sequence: TGTGCCAGCAGCGTAGCCGTGACAGGGTTCTCTGGGGCCAACGTCCTGACTTTC. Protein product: CASSVAVTGFSGANVLTF.

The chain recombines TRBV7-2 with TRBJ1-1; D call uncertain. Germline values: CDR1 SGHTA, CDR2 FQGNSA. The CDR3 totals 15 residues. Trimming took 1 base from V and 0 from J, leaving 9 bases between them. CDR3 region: CASSLEPDLNTEAFF. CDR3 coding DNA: TGTGCCAGCAGCTTAGAACCAGACTTGAACACTGAAGCTTTCTTT. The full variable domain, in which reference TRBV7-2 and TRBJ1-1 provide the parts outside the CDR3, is GAGVSQSPSNKVTEKGKDVELRCDPISGHTALYWYRQSLGQGLEFLIYFQGNSAPDKSGLPSDRFSAERTGGSVSTLTIQRTQQEDSAVYLCASSLEPDLNTEAFFGQGTRLTVV.

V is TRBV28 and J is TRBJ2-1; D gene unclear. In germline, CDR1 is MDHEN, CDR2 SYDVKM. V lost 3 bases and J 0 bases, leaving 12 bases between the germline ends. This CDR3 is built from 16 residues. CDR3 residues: CASSFRTDSSYNEQFF. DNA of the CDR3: TGTGCCAGCAGTTTTCGCACCGATAGCTCCTACAATGAGCAGTTCTTC.

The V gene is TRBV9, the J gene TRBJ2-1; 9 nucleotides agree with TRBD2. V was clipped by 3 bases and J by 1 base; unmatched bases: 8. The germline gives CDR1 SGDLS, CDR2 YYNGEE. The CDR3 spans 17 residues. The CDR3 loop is CASSAVAGDLSYNEQFF. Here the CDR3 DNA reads TGTGCCAGCAGCGCGGTAGCGGGAGACCTATCCTACAATGAGCAGTTCTTC.

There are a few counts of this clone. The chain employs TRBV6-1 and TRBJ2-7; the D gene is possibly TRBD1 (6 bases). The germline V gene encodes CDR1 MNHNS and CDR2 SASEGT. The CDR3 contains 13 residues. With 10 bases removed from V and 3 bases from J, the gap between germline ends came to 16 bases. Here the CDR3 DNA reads TGTGCCACCTTCACCGGGACAAACTACGAGCAGTACTTC. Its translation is CATFTGTNYEQYF.

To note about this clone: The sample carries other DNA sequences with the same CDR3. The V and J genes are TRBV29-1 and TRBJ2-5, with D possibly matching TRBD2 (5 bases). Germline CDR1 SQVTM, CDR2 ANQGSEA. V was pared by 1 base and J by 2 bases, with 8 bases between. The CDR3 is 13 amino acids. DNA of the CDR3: TGCAGCGTTGAAGTCGGAGGACAAGAGACCCAGTACTTC. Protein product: CSVEVGGQETQYF.

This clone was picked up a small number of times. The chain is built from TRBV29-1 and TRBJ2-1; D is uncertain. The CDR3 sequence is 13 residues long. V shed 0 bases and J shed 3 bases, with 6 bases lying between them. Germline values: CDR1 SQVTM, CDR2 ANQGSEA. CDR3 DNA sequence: TGCAGCGTTGAAGATAGAAGCTACAATGAGCAGTTCTTC. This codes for CSVEDRSYNEQFF.

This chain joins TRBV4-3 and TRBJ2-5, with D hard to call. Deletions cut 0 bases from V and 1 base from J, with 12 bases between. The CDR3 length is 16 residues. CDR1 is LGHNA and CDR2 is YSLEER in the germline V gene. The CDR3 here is CASSQDRVLPQETQYF. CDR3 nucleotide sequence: TGCGCCAGCAGCCAAGACCGGGTCCTCCCCCAAGAGACCCAGTACTTC.

For the CDR3, the DNA is TGTGCCATCCGGGAAGGCCCCTACAATGAGCAGTTCTTC. Protein: CAIREGPYNEQFF. The V call is TRBV27, the J call TRBJ2-1, with D possibly matching TRBD2 (5 bases). Germline lookup yields CDR1 MNHEY and CDR2 SMNVEV (reference sequence). V lost 10 bases and J 2 bases, leaving 12 bases between the germline ends. The CDR3 is 13 amino acids.

This chain's CDR3 is CATSREGQGQPQHF. The CDR3 DNA sequence: TGTGCCACCAGCAGAGAGGGACAGGGGCAGCCCCAGCATTTT. V gene TRBV15 combines with J gene TRBJ1-5; 10 bases align to TRBD1. This CDR3 is built from 14 residues. Germline V gives CDR1 LNHNV, CDR2 YYDKDF (reference sequence). With V trimmed by 0 bases and J by 7 bases, 0 bases remained unmatched. Together with reference TRBV15 and TRBJ1-5, the CDR3 gives the full variable domain: DAMVIQNPRYQVTQFGKPVTLSCSQTLNHNVMYWYQQKSSQAPKLLFHYYDKDFNNEADTPDNFQSRRPNTSFCFLDIRSPGLGDTAMYLCATSREGQGQPQHFGDGTRLSIL.

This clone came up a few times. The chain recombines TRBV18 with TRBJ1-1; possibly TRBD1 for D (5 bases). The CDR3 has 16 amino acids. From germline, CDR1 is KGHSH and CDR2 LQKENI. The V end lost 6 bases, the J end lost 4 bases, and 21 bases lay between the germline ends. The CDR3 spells CASSAVDMGHSTEAFF. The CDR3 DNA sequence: TGTGCCAGCTCCGCGGTGGATATGGGGCATAGCACTGAAGCTTTCTTT.

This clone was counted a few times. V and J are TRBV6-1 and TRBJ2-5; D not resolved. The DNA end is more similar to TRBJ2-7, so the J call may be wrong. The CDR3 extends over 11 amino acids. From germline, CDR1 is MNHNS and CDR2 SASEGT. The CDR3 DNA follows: TGTGCCAGCAGTGGCTATTACGAGCAGTACTTC. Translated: CASSGYYEQYF.

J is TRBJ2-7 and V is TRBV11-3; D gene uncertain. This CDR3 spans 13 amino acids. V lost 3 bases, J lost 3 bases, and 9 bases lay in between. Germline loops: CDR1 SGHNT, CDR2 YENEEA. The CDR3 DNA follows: TGTGCCAGCAGCTTGTCAACATACTACGAGCAGTACTTC. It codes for CASSLSTYYEQYF. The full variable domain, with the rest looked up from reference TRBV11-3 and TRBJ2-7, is EAGVVQSPRYKIIEKKQPVAFWCNPISGHNTLYWYLQNLGQGPELLIRYENEEAVDDSQLPKDRFSAERLKGVDSTLKIQPAELGDSAVYLCASSLSTYYEQYFGPGTRLTVT.

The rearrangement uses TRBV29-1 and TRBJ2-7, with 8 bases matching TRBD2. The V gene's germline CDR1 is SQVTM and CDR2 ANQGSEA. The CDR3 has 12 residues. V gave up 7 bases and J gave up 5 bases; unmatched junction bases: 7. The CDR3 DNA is TGCAGCGCATTTTACGGGGGGGACGAGCAGTACTTC. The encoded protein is CSAFYGGDEQYF.

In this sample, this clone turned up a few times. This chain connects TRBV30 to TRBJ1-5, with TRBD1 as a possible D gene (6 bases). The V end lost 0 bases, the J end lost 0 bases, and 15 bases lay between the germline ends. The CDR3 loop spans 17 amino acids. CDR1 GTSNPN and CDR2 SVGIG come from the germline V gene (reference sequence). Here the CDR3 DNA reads TGTGCCTGGAGTGTAGCCAGGGGTCCGTATAGCAATCAGCCCCAGCATTTT. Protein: CAWSVARGPYSNQPQHF.

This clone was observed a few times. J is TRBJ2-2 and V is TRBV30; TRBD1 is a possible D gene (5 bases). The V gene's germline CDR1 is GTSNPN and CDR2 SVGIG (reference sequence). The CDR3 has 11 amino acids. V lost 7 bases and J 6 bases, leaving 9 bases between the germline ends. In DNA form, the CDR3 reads TGTGCCTCAGGGTTTTCCGGGGAGCTGTTTTTT. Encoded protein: CASGFSGELFF.

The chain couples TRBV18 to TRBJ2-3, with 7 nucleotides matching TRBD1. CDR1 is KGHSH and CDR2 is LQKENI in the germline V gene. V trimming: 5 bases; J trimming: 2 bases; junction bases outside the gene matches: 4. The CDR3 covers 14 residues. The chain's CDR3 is CASSSGQNTDTQYF. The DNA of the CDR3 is TGTGCCAGCTCATCGGGACAGAACACAGATACGCAGTATTTT.

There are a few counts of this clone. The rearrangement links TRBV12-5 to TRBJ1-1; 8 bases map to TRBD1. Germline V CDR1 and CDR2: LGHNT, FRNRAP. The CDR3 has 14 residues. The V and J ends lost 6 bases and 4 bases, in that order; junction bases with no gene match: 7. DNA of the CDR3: TGTGCTAGTGGGAGTGGACAGGGCGGCACTGAAGCTTTCTTT. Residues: CASGSGQGGTEAFF.

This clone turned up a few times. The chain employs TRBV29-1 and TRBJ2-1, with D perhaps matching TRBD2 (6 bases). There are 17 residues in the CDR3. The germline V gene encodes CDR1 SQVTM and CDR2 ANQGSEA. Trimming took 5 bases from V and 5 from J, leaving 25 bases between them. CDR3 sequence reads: CSVCLPLLAIRHNEQFF. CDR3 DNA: TGCAGCGTTTGCCTGCCTTTGCTAGCGATTAGGCACAATGAGCAGTTCTTC.